These T cell receptor beta chains were read from a single sample in a study of cytotoxic CD8 clonotypes in ibrutinib-treated CLL. Method: immunoSEQ multiplex PCR; TCRdb's copy keeps in-frame clones and lacks some. Among approximately 190,000 clones listed, more than 65% were seen once. The sample consisted of PBMCs, taken after 12 months of ibrutinib treatment. The receptors derive from a human donor with chronic lymphocytic leukemia. The CDR3 runs from the conserved cysteine through the conserved F or W. The D gene is left open where the match is weak. The listing skips clone size in some rows; elsewhere it reads once, few, many or a size class.

abundance	d_gene	v_gene	j_gene	CDR3aa	CDR3nt
few	-	TRBV7-2	TRBJ2-1	CASSPGSEQFF	TGTGCCAGCAGCCCAGGTAGTGAGCAGTTCTTC
-	-	TRBV29-1	TRBJ2-1	CSVEDMDEQFF	TGCAGCGTTGAAGATATGGATGAGCAGTTCTTC
-	-	TRBV7-3	TRBJ1-6	CASTGGLGNSPLHF	TGTGCCAGCACGGGGGGTTTGGGTAATTCACCCCTCCACTTT
many	-	TRBV9	TRBJ1-1	CASSAAWTANTEAFF	TGTGCCAGCAGCGCAGCATGGACAGCGAACACTGAAGCTTTCTTT
once	TRBD1	TRBV7-2	TRBJ1-1	CASSRRGESGGPRNTEAFF	TGTGCCAGCAGCCGTCGCGGGGAATCAGGGGGCCCACGGAACACTGAAGCTTTCTTT
-	-	TRBV6-5	TRBJ1-5	CASSLHGGHNQPQHF	TGTGCCAGCAGCCTCCACGGTGGCCACAATCAGCCCCAGCATTTT
-	-	TRBV5-1	TRBJ1-2	CASSFGTQVTGGYTF	TGCGCCAGCAGCTTTGGGACCCAGGTGACGGGTGGCTACACCTTC
once	-	TRBV29-1	TRBJ2-7	CSVRSASYEQYF	TGCAGCGTTAGGAGTGCGTCCTACGAGCAGTACTTC
-	-	TRBV7-8	TRBJ1-1	CASSLVLGNTEAFF	TGTGCCAGCAGCTTAGTACTCGGAAACACTGAAGCTTTCTTT
-	-	TRBV7-9	TRBJ1-3	CASSLVIGAVYPGNTIYF	TGTGCCAGCAGCTTAGTGATCGGGGCAGTCTATCCCGGAAACACCATATATTTT
-	-	TRBV6-1	TRBJ2-7	CASKADKYYEQYF	TGTGCCAGCAAGGCGGACAAATACTACGAGCAGTACTTC
few	-	TRBV6-5	TRBJ1-4	CASRRGLGDEKLFF	TGTGCCAGCAGGCGGGGGCTCGGCGATGAAAAACTGTTTTTT
-	TRBD2	TRBV4-2	TRBJ2-5	CASRRTSGGEYQETQYF	TGTGCCAGCAGACGGACTAGCGGGGGAGAGTACCAAGAGACCCAGTACTTC
-	TRBD2	TRBV11-2	TRBJ2-1	CASSSAVIAGRAYNEQFF	TGTGCCAGCAGCTCTGCGGTCATAGCGGGAAGAGCCTACAATGAGCAGTTCTTC
few	TRBD2	TRBV7-8	TRBJ2-7	CASSLVDPGLVHNYEQYF	TGTGCCAGCAGCTTAGTAGATCCGGGACTAGTCCATAACTACGAGCAGTACTTC
-	-	TRBV18	TRBJ1-5	CASSPPTDNQPQHF	TGTGCCAGCTCACCACCAACAGACAATCAGCCCCAGCATTTT
-	-	TRBV30	TRBJ1-3	CAWSVQAAGNTIYF	TGTGCCTGGAGTGTACAGGCAGCTGGAAACACCATATATTTT
-	-	TRBV19	TRBJ1-1	CASSLQGNTEAFF	TGTGCCAGTAGCCTACAGGGGAACACTGAAGCTTTCTTT
-	TRBD2	TRBV9	TRBJ2-7	CASSVGFLGLAAEQYF	TGTGCCAGCAGCGTAGGATTTTTGGGACTAGCGGCCGAGCAGTACTTC
once	-	TRBV6-6	TRBJ1-1	CASTHNLLNTEAFF	TGTGCCAGCACCCACAACCTCTTGAACACTGAAGCTTTCTTT
-	-	TRBV5-6	TRBJ2-7	CASSLPGDYRLSYEQYF	TGTGCCAGCAGCTTGCCGGGTGACTATCGACTCTCCTACGAGCAGTACTTC
-	-	TRBV2	TRBJ2-2	CASSIGQIKTGELFF	TGTGCCAGTTCTATAGGACAGATTAAGACCGGGGAGCTGTTTTTT